This TCR beta chain originates from a study of blood T cell repertoires in COVID-19 (dated by TCRdb to the early 2020s). Turning to the overall study: The collaborator samples originated in the United States, Italy and Spain and spanned the acute and convalescent phases of COVID-19. HLA class I and class II types, where available, came from metadata supplied by the sample provider rather than from assay-based typing. Nearly every sample came with metadata listing a de-identified subject ID, COVID-19 status, age in years and sex. The samples were drawn from the first 160 participants of the ongoing ImmuneRACE study and from 1,254 subjects provided by 6 global collaborators. The prospective study material was composed of cDNA or gDNA derived from T cells, B-cell-depleted T cells, or PBMCs. Subjects who had been exposed to COVID-19, were actively infected with it, or had recovered from it provided the deeply sampled blood TCRbeta repertoires that made up the dataset. The repertoires were released in a freely available public database meant as a resource for research on the immune response to SARS-CoV-2.

Whole blood was collected in K2EDTA tubes by collaborating institutions according to the institutions' own protocols. For TCRbeta analysis, collaborators shipped samples as frozen whole blood, isolated PBMCs, or DNA extracted from either of those sample types. Concerning this clone: The clone's antigen remains unknown. Base qualities were left out, and no much larger clone turns up one base away.

Study-wide findings and limitations: How much clinical and demographic metadata was included differed by source and by participant, and the metadata was provided uncurated.

The immunoSEQ Assay, a bias-controlled multiplex PCR, was used to amplify TCRbeta CDR3 regions from genomic DNA. In the paper's pipeline: Within the assay, amplification of reference gene primers was used to estimate how many nucleated cells each sample contained. To quantify the absolute abundance of each unique TCRbeta CDR3 rearrangement, sequence reads were collapsed and filtered. For each sample, productive Simpson clonality was calculated as the square root of Simpson's diversity index over productive rearrangements. Entries here come from immuneACCESS through TCRdb and include only in-frame sequences with V and J called. Some clones fail to appear in such tables; in the studies checked, an unresolved V gene covers under half of the shortfall, and the cause of the remainder is unknown. V and J calls plus clone size are reproduced from that table; the DNA served to infer D and trimming. Across this sample there are about 400,000 clones, with approximately 86% seen only once. The ten largest make up 3% of the sample.

The sequence derives from a human donor in a cohort sampled during active COVID-19. What was sequenced was peripheral blood.

The DNA sequence is as follows: TGTGCCAGCAGCGGGTGGGACAGCTATGGCTACACCTTC. Translated, it reads CASSGWDSYGYTF. The rearrangement combines TRBV9 with TRBJ1-2; TRBD1 matches 7 bases in the middle. The CDR3 sequence holds 13 residues, the cysteine and phenylalanine included. The entry retains the CDR3 DNA only, 39 bases that are in frame from base 1. Trimming takes 3 bases off V and 4 bases off J; junction bases not matched to a gene: 3. CDR1 SGDLS and CDR2 YYNGEE were looked up in the germline V gene.